One and the same sample provided the 14 T cell receptor beta chains below, sequenced in a study of blood T cell repertoires in COVID-19. Libraries were prepared by immunoSEQ multiplex PCR; TCRdb keeps only in-frame clonotypes and omits some of them. The data hold around 200,000 clones, with around 85% observed a single time. The material sequenced was PBMCs or T cells enriched from blood (not recorded which). The receptors were gathered from a woman in her 30s who had recovered from COVID-19.

V gene TRBV5-5 combines with J gene TRBJ1-2; 8 bases align to TRBD1. Trimming took 2 bases from V and 4 from J; bases not matched to a gene: 7. The germline gives CDR1 SGHKS, CDR2 YYEKEE (reference sequence). CDR3 length: 15 amino acids. The CDR3 sequence: CASSLLGQESYGYTF. The CDR3 DNA sequence: TGTGCCAGCAGCTTATTGGGACAGGAGTCCTATGGCTACACCTTC.

This clone was recorded a few times. The gene calls are TRBV28 and TRBJ1-2; D is possibly TRBD1 (5 bases). Germline-derived CDR1 and CDR2 are MDHEN and SYDVKM. Trimming took 6 bases from V and 0 from J, leaving 14 bases between them. This CDR3 contains 15 residues. In nucleotides, the CDR3 is TGTGCCAGCAGCAACTGGGGGGGAGCTAACTATGGCTACACCTTC. This sequence encodes CASSNWGGANYGYTF.

The sample holds one count of this clone. Other nucleotide sequences from this sample produce the same CDR3. This chain joins TRBV6-5 and TRBJ2-7; a weak D match, TRBD2 (6 bases). V gave up 6 bases and J gave up 2 bases, with 11 bases separating them. CDR3 length: 13 residues. The germline V gene encodes CDR1 MNHEY and CDR2 SVGAGI. The CDR3 DNA reads TGTGCCAGCAGCCGGCCGGGGGCCTACGAGCAGTACGTC. This codes for CASSRPGAYEQYV.

V gene TRBV5-8 combines with J gene TRBJ2-7; a weak D match, TRBD1 (5 bases). The germline V gene has CDR1 SGHTS and CDR2 YDEGEE. The CDR3 runs 15 residues. V shed 7 bases and J shed 4 bases, with 21 bases lying between them. The CDR3 DNA is TGTGCCAGCCTAGTTTGGCCCACGCAGGGTTACGAGCAGTACTTC. Residues: CASLVWPTQGYEQYF.

The genes are TRBV6-2 or TRBV6-3 and TRBJ1-1; no definite D call. The germline V gene encodes CDR1 MNHEY and CDR2 SVGEGT. V lost 0 bases and J 2 bases, leaving 4 bases between the germline ends. This CDR3 comprises 13 residues. The CDR3: CASSYSTNTEAFF. CDR3 DNA sequence: TGTGCCAGCAGTTACTCGACTAACACTGAAGCTTTCTTT.

This clone was observed a single time. This rearrangement joins TRBV19 to TRBJ1-1; TRBD1 is a possible D gene (5 bases). Trimming took off 5 bases at V and 1 base at J, with 20 bases between the two ends. Germline V gene lookup returns CDR1 LNHDA and CDR2 SQIVND (reference sequence). CDR3 length: 17 residues. DNA of the CDR3: TGTGCCAGTAGTCCCCAAAAGAGGCGCGGGGCGAACACTGAAGCTTTCTTT. Translation gives CASSPQKRRGANTEAFF.

This clone was seen a handful of times. The J gene is TRBJ1-1, the V gene TRBV21-1; the D call of TRBD1 is as the table states it, not checked on the DNA. TRBV21-1 is given as a pseudogene. CDR3 length equals 19 residues. The CDR3 reads CAISGDGTGYSLLDTEAFF. The CDR3 DNA sequence: TGTGCCATTTCCGGAGATGGGACAGGGTATTCTCTACTGGACACTGAAGCTTTCTTT.

The chain carries TRBV5-5 and TRBJ2-7; D is undetermined. The CDR3 totals 12 residues. CDR1 and CDR2 from the germline V gene are SGHKS and YYEKEE (reference sequence). V was clipped by 4 bases and J by 3 bases, with 8 bases between them. CDR3 bases: TGTGCCAGCAGCCTCGGAGTCTACGAGCAGTACTTC. Protein: CASSLGVYEQYF.

CDR3 in DNA: TGTGCCAGCAGTGCCCTCGTGGGGGCTGACGGGGAGCTGTTTTTT. Amino acid sequence: CASSALVGADGELFF. V and J are TRBV2 and TRBJ2-2; possibly TRBD1 for D (6 bases). Germline CDR1 is SNHLY and CDR2 is FYNNEI. The germline V and J ends were trimmed by 4 bases and 7 bases, with 16 bases remaining between them. This CDR3 is 15 amino acids long. Supplemented by reference TRBV2 and TRBJ2-2, the full variable domain reads EPEVTQTPSHQVTQMGQEVILRCVPISNHLYFYWYRQILGQKVEFLVSFYNNEISEKSEIFDDQFSVERPDGSNFTLKIRSTKLEDSAMYFCASSALVGADGELFFGEGSRLTVL.

The CDR3 bases are TGTGCCAGCTCACCTCTGACTAGCTCGTCGACAGATACGCAGTATTTT. It codes for CASSPLTSSSTDTQYF. This rearrangement joins TRBV18 to TRBJ2-3; 7 bases agree with TRBD2. V lost 3 bases, J lost 3 bases, and 9 bases stayed unmatched. Germline lookup yields CDR1 KGHSH and CDR2 LQKENI. The CDR3 length is 16 residues.

V usage is TRBV3-1 (or the pseudogene TRBV3-2) and J usage is TRBJ2-3; TRBD2 agrees at 8 bases. Germline lookup yields CDR1 LGHDT and CDR2 YNNKEL (reference sequence). The CDR3 extends over 13 amino acids. The trim removed 1 base at V and 15 bases at J, leaving 9 bases unmatched. DNA of the CDR3: TGTGCCAGCAGCCAAGTCGGGGGGGGCCGTTTATATTTT. This sequence encodes CASSQVGGGRLYF.

The rearrangement joins TRBV12-3 or TRBV12-4 to TRBJ1-1; 7 bases map to TRBD1. The CDR3 runs 13 residues. Trimming removed 6 bases from V and 1 base from J; junction bases left unmatched: 2. CDR3 loop: CASSRQGNTEAFF. The CDR3 DNA sequence: TGTGCCAGCAGCCGACAGGGGAACACTGAAGCTTTCTTT.

This CDR3 is CASSNLGGNQPQHF. CDR3 nucleotides: TGTGCCAGCTCAAATTTAGGGGGCAATCAGCCCCAGCATTTT. The rearrangement links TRBV18 to TRBJ1-5; a possible D gene is TRBD1 (5 bases). The germline CDR1 and CDR2 sequences are KGHSH and LQKENI. The CDR3 length is 14 residues. V was clipped by 5 bases and J by 2 bases, with 10 bases between them.

The rearrangement joins TRBV10-3 to TRBJ1-4; TRBD1 matches at 8 bases. After removal of 10 bases from V and 4 bases from J, the junction contained 8 bases not matched to a gene. The V gene's germline CDR1 is ENHRY and CDR2 SYGVKD. The CDR3 is 14 amino acids. CDR3: CASRGPEINEKLFF. In nucleotides, the CDR3 is TGTGCCAGCAGGGGGCCCGAGATTAATGAAAAACTGTTTTTT.